A single sample is the source of the 24 T cell receptor beta chains below, sequenced in a study of T cells in Graves' hyperthyroidism and ophthalmopathy. RNA transcripts provided the source from which TCR beta CDR3 regions were amplified. During a first-round RT-PCR of the TCR CDR3, the HTBI primer set was used. TCRdb analysed the multiplex PCR reads with MiXCR anew, one entry per CDR3 protein. The sample lists about 600,000 distinct CDR3 sequences; approximately 16% were seen once. Sequencing used blood. The origin of the receptors is a woman between 40 and 55 years old with Graves' ophthalmopathy.

The chain combines TRBV9 with TRBJ2-3; D is possibly TRBD1 (6 bases). V was trimmed by 0 bases and J by 0 bases, leaving 8 bases between them. The CDR3 totals 15 residues. Germline CDR1 SGDLS, CDR2 YYNGEE. This CDR3 reads CASSVVQGSTDTQYF. The CDR3 nucleotides read TGTGCCAGCAGCGTAGTACAGGGAAGCACAGATACGCAGTATTTT.

This clonotype was detected only a few times. The V call is TRBV15, the J call TRBJ1-2; 10 bases are a match to TRBD1. With V trimmed by 0 bases and J by 2 bases, 6 bases remained unmatched. Germline CDR1 and CDR2: LNHNV and YYDKDF (reference sequence). The CDR3 is made up of 17 amino acids. Here the CDR3 DNA reads TGTGCCACCAGCAGAGATCCGGGACAGGGGAACAACTATGGCTACACCTTC. As protein: CATSRDPGQGNNYGYTF.

As concerns this clonotype: This may stem from a read error, because a much larger clone lies one nucleotide away. The rearrangement uses TRBV2 and TRBJ2-5, with D perhaps given as TRBD1 or TRBD2 (5 bases each). Germline lookup yields CDR1 SNHLY and CDR2 FYNNEI. The CDR3 has 14 residues. CDR3 region: CVSRDPSLGETQYF. The CDR3 DNA reads as TGTGTCAGCAGGGACCCAAGTTTAGGAGAGACCCAGTACTTC.

This clonotype was recorded at least ten times. The DNA of the CDR3 is TGTGCCAGCAGCCCAGTGGGGGGGTCCACAGATACGCAGTATTTT. Translated: CASSPVGGSTDTQYF. J is TRBJ2-3 and V is TRBV11-2, with TRBD2 identical over 7 bases. Trimming took 5 bases from V and 2 from J; bases not matched to a gene: 7. CDR3 size: 15 residues. Germline V gives CDR1 SGHAT, CDR2 FQNNGV.

For this clonotype: This may be a read error, as it is one base from a much larger clone. The chain recombines TRBV18 with TRBJ2-7; 7 bases match TRBD2. The CDR3 extends over 13 amino acids. The germline V gene has CDR1 KGHSH and CDR2 LQKENI. This chain's CDR3 is CASSGEGFNERYF. The CDR3 region has the DNA TGTGCCAGCAGTGGGGAGGGATTTAACGAGCGGTACTTC.

The table lists this clonotype with many counts. This chain links TRBV11-2 with TRBJ2-3; D perhaps matches TRBD1 (6 bases). CDR3 length: 18 amino acids. Trimming removed 6 bases from V and 0 bases from J, with 22 bases in between. CDR1 is SGHAT and CDR2 is FQNNGV in the germline V gene. DNA for the CDR3: TGTGCCAGCAGTCCCTCGGGACAAAGTATTACTAGCACAGATACGCAGTATTTT. Translating it yields CASSPSGQSITSTDTQYF.

This clonotype was recorded many times. The chain carries TRBV5-1 and TRBJ1-2, with D tentatively TRBD1 (5 bases). The germline V and J ends were trimmed by 0 bases and 5 bases, with 11 bases remaining between them. The germline V gene has CDR1 SGHRS and CDR2 YFSETQ. This CDR3 contains 14 residues. For the CDR3, the DNA is TGCGCCAGCAGCTTGGATTGGGGGGGGTATGGCTACACCTTC. As protein: CASSLDWGGYGYTF.

This clonotype was observed many times. The chain employs TRBV11-2 and TRBJ2-3; 10 bases align to TRBD2. The CDR3 sequence is 16 residues long. V gave up 6 bases and J gave up 4 bases; unmatched junction bases: 10. The germline V gene encodes CDR1 SGHAT and CDR2 FQNNGV. CDR3 nucleotides: TGTGCCAGCAGGGCTAGCGGGGGACTAACCCCAGATACGCAGTATTTT. Protein: CASRASGGLTPDTQYF. The whole variable domain, filled in from reference TRBV11-2 and TRBJ2-3, reads EAGVAQSPRYKIIEKRQSVAFWCNPISGHATLYWYQQILGQGPKLLIQFQNNGVVDDSQLPKDRFSAERLKGVDSTLKIQPAKLEDSAVYLCASRASGGLTPDTQYFGPGTRLTVL.

This chain links TRBV2 with TRBJ2-5, with 13 bases lining up with TRBD2. The CDR3 is 12 residues long. Unmatched junction bases numbered 6, after V lost 6 bases and J lost 14 bases. Germline V lookup: CDR1 SNHLY, CDR2 FYNNEI. The CDR3 nucleotides read TGTGCCAGCAGCGCGGGACTAGCGGGACCTTACTTC. Translating it yields CASSAGLAGPYF.

The chain is built from TRBV6-1 and TRBJ1-6, with D hard to call. Trimming shortened V by 8 bases and J by 10 bases, and 15 bases separated the two germline ends. Germline-derived CDR1 and CDR2 are MNHNS and SASEGT. The length of the CDR3 is 13 residues. In nucleotides, the CDR3 is TGTGCCAGCCTCAAGGGTGCGGGGTCACCCCTCCACTTT. The encoded protein is CASLKGAGSPLHF.

This chain joins TRBV6-5 and TRBJ1-2, with 9 bases identical to TRBD1. Losses at the gene ends were 6 bases for V and 4 bases for J; bases not matched to a gene: 9. The length of the CDR3 is 15 residues. The germline V gene encodes CDR1 MNHEY and CDR2 SVGAGI. CDR3 sequence reads: CASRSSGTGSYGYTF. The CDR3 nucleotides read TGTGCCAGCAGATCCTCCGGGACAGGGAGCTATGGCTACACCTTC.

This clonotype was detected many times. The chain joins TRBV3-1 to TRBJ2-1, with D perhaps matching TRBD1 or TRBD2 (5 bases each). Looked up from germline, CDR1 is LGHDT and CDR2 is YNNKEL (reference sequence). The CDR3 extends over 12 amino acids. V dropped 8 bases and J dropped 6 bases, with 11 bases sitting between them. The CDR3: CASGGEANEQFF. The CDR3 DNA reads as TGTGCCAGCGGGGGAGAGGCCAATGAGCAGTTCTTC.

This clonotype occurred once. The V gene is TRBV5-5, the J gene TRBJ2-2; the D gene is possibly TRBD1 (6 bases). CDR3 length equals 16 residues. Trimming left V 2 bases short and J 0 bases short, with 11 bases between. Looked up from germline, CDR1 is SGHKS and CDR2 is YYEKEE (reference sequence). In nucleotides, the CDR3 is TGTGCCAGCAGCTTTTCAGACAGGACGAACACCGGGGAGCTGTTTTTT. This translates into CASSFSDRTNTGELFF.

Comment on this clonotype: A much larger clonotype is one base distant, so this may be a read error. The V gene is TRBV28, the J gene TRBJ1-3; 7 bases align to TRBD1. CDR1 and CDR2 (germline): MDHEN, SYDVKM. The trim removed 3 bases at V and 0 bases at J, leaving 8 bases unmatched. CDR3 length: 17 residues. The CDR3: CASSLGTVPHSGNTIYF. CDR3 in DNA: TGTGCCAGCAGTTTGGGGACAGTACCGCACTCTGGAAACACCATATATTTT.

This clonotype has ten or more counts. The rearrangement joins TRBV2 to TRBJ2-3, with 12 nucleotides matching TRBD2. Per germline, CDR1 SNHLY and CDR2 FYNNEI. The junction had 7 bases not matched to a gene; V was cut back by 5 bases and J by 7 bases. CDR3 length equals 15 residues. CDR3 amino acids: CASSTLAGGPNTQYF. The CDR3 nucleotides are TGTGCCAGCAGTACCCTAGCGGGAGGGCCGAATACGCAGTATTTT.

This clonotype was counted ten times or more. This chain connects TRBV28 to TRBJ1-4, with 7 bases aligning to TRBD1. The CDR3 contains 15 residues. Unmatched junction bases numbered 12, after V lost 6 bases and J lost 8 bases. Per germline, CDR1 MDHEN and CDR2 SYDVKM. The CDR3 DNA reads TGTGCCAGCAGCCCGCACAGGGGACGGGTAGAAAAACTGTTTTTT. Protein sequence: CASSPHRGRVEKLFF.

This clonotype occurred many times. The rearrangement links TRBV27 to TRBJ2-5; the match to TRBD2 covers 14 bases. V trimming: 2 bases; J trimming: 5 bases; junction bases outside the gene matches: 10. Germline V gene sequence: CDR1 MNHEY, CDR2 SMNVEV (reference sequence). There are 18 residues in the CDR3. CDR3 nucleotides: TGTGCCAGCAGTTTAAAGGCCCACGGGACTAGCGGGGGTGAGACCCAGTACTTC. It translates to CASSLKAHGTSGGETQYF.

A few counts support this clonotype. The rearrangement joins TRBV7-9 to TRBJ2-4, with D unclear. Per the germline V gene, CDR1 is SEHNR and CDR2 is FQNEAQ (reference sequence). This CDR3 is 15 amino acids long. The ends were cut back, 8 bases at V and 0 bases at J, with 14 bases in the middle. CDR3 nucleotide sequence: TGTGCCAGCCACCCGGACGGCGTAGCCAAAAACATTCAGTACTTC. It translates to CASHPDGVAKNIQYF.

This clonotype showed up many times. This chain uses TRBV5-1 with TRBJ1-2; the D is unclear. The V end lost 0 bases, the J end lost 0 bases, and 9 bases lay between the germline ends. The CDR3 totals 15 residues. Germline values: CDR1 SGHRS, CDR2 YFSETQ. The CDR3 nucleotides read TGCGCCAGCAGCTTGGACGGGTCGGCTAACTATGGCTACACCTTC. It codes for CASSLDGSANYGYTF.

The V call is TRBV19, the J call TRBJ2-1; D is unresolved. Germline CDR1 and CDR2: LNHDA and SQIVND (reference sequence). This CDR3 is built from 14 residues. V was pared by 3 bases and J by 7 bases, with 13 bases between. In DNA, the CDR3 is TGTGCCAGTAGTATGCAAGGGCCCTCGAATGAGCAGTTCTTC. Amino acid sequence: CASSMQGPSNEQFF.

Remarks on this clonotype: Given a much more abundant clone one base away, this may be a read error. The CDR3 does not end in the conserved phenylalanine or tryptophan, so this is likely a read error. The genes are TRBV7-8 and TRBJ1-2, with a weak D call TRBD1 (6 bases). Germline V lookup: CDR1 SGHVS, CDR2 FQNEAQ. The CDR3 is 14 amino acids. Trimming took off 5 bases at V and 6 bases at J, with 16 bases between the two ends. The chain's CDR3 is CASSDEGGWDGYTL. CDR3 nucleotide sequence: TGTGCCAGCAGCGACGAAGGGGGATGGGATGGCTACACCCTC.

In this sample, this clonotype turned up many times. The chain employs TRBV15 and TRBJ1-1; D gene uncertain. Per germline, CDR1 LNHNV and CDR2 YYDKDF (reference sequence). The V gene lost 0 bases and the J gene lost 1 base, with 12 bases spanning the gap. The CDR3 is 16 residues long. CDR3 coding DNA: TGTGCCACCAGCAGAGATACCCTGCTAGCGAACACTGAAGCTTTCTTT. Translating it yields CATSRDTLLANTEAFF.

This clonotype was seen many times. The rearrangement joins TRBV12-3 or TRBV12-4 to TRBJ1-2; the D is unclear. V was clipped by 6 bases and J by 0 bases, with 8 bases between them. The CDR3 length is 13 residues. CDR3 DNA: TGTGCCAGCAGATCGTTAGCTAACTATGGCTACACCTTC. Translated, it gives CASRSLANYGYTF.

The table lists this clonotype with many counts. CDR3 loop: CAISDPDRDYEQYF. DNA for the CDR3: TGTGCCATCAGTGACCCGGACAGGGACTACGAGCAGTACTTC. The V and J genes are TRBV10-3 and TRBJ2-7; TRBD1 matches at 8 bases. Germline V gives CDR1 ENHRY, CDR2 SYGVKD. The CDR3 runs 14 residues. Trimming cost V 3 bases and J 3 bases; bases outside gene matches: 4.